The rows below give T cell receptor beta chains drawn from one sample of a study of T-cell memory formation after mild COVID-19. TCRdb recomputed calls from the 5' RACE reads with MiXCR, one row per CDR3 protein. The sample lists a few hundred thousand distinct CDR3 sequences; about a fifth were seen once. Material: PBMCs or a T cell subset sorted from them (not recorded which). The receptors here all came from an adult woman who had mild COVID-19 (a few samples of this study predate the infection). Cell type and time point are not known. CDR3s include the opening cysteine and the closing phenylalanine or tryptophan.

v_gene	CDR3aa
TRBV15	CATSRDRASGGQWLQFF
TRBV6-2/TRBV6-3	CAHGPQTDQETQYF
TRBV7-2	CASSQTSGTFYEQFF
TRBV20-1	CSASPQQGANYEQYF
TRBV7-6	CASSLDGGRSEQYF
TRBV5-1	CASSLMQGNYGYTF
TRBV6-6	CASSALGTEAFF
TRBV5-6	CASTRQFRQNEKLFF
TRBV20-1	CSARDYNEQFF
TRBV7-2	CASSPQTVSGRANEQFF
TRBV7-6	CASSSTGTGEEQYF
TRBV4-1	CASSQGARNEQYF
TRBV11-2	CASSSQTGPRAQYF
TRBV5-1	CASSPTSGGVLDTQYF